This record concerns one T cell receptor (beta chain) sequence. By 5'RACE template switching, TCR cDNA was produced, with a universal primer site and UMIs added in the process. TCRdb ran MiXCR on the 5' RACE reads and lists one entry per CDR3 protein. The sample holds 110,000 or so distinct CDR3 sequences, roughly 7.9% seen once. The data were taken from a study of T cells after yellow fever vaccination. Study overall: Each low-cell-number fraction was prepared by means of SMART-Seq v4 Ultra Low Input.

This CDR3 has 13 amino acids. Germline lookup yields CDR1 LGHDT and CDR2 YNNKEL (reference sequence). With 3 bases removed from V and 6 bases from J, the gap between germline ends came to 11 bases. The sequenced sample was CD4+ T cells sorted from PBMCs, obtained roughly seven weeks after the first yellow fever vaccination. The chain is built from TRBV3-1 and TRBJ1-2; TRBD1 is a possible D gene (5 bases). This receptor was obtained from a man between 18 and 35 years old who received the YFV17D yellow fever vaccine. CDR3 in DNA: TGTGCCAGCAGCCACAGGGACGGGAATGGCTACACCTTC. Protein: CASSHRDGNGYTF.